Listed here are 24 T cell receptor beta chains from one sample, sequenced in a study of T cells in Graves' hyperthyroidism and ophthalmopathy. RNA transcripts gave rise to amplified TCR beta CDR3 regions. First-round RT-PCR of the TCR CDR3 relied on the HTBI primer set. TCRdb re-called the multiplex PCR reads with MiXCR, one entry per CDR3 protein. The sample includes fewer than 900,000 distinct CDR3 sequences, roughly 20% of them seen just once. Sequencing was done on a sample of blood. Receptor source: a woman in her 50s with Graves' hyperthyroidism that later progressed to Graves' ophthalmopathy.

This chain connects TRBV7-3 to TRBJ2-2, with D possibly being TRBD1 (7 bases). Germline CDR1 reads SGHTA; CDR2 reads FQGTGA. This CDR3 region has 16 residues. Trimming removed 4 bases from V and 4 bases from J, with 16 bases in between. CDR3 sequence (DNA): TGTGCCAGCAGCTCCCTGGCAGGGGGGAGCACCGGGGAGCTGTTTTTT. Protein: CASSSLAGGSTGELFF.

This clonotype was seen many times. The chain has TRBV20-1 and TRBJ1-1; the match to TRBD1 covers 7 bases. The CDR3 runs to 15 residues. Germline V gene data show CDR1 as DFQATT and CDR2 as SNEGSKA (reference sequence). J was trimmed by 0 bases and V by 8 bases; bases with no gene match: 12. The CDR3 coding sequence is TGCAGTCCCCTGGGTCCCAGGGGGTTGAACACTGAAGCTTTCTTT. Protein product: CSPLGPRGLNTEAFF.

This clonotype was counted many times. The V gene is TRBV3-1, the J gene TRBJ2-1; 8 nucleotides line up with TRBD1. CDR3 length equals 15 residues. V gave up 6 bases and J gave up 5 bases; unmatched junction bases: 9. The germline V gene has CDR1 LGHDT and CDR2 YNNKEL (reference sequence). CDR3 amino acids: CASRIAGTGNNEQFF. CDR3 bases: TGTGCCAGCAGAATCGCCGGGACAGGTAACAATGAGCAGTTCTTC.

This clonotype was counted between two and nine times. The chain uses TRBV19 and TRBJ1-5; 10 nucleotides match TRBD1. This CDR3 comprises 17 residues. The junction had 12 bases not matched to a gene; V was cut back by 6 bases and J by 4 bases. CDR1 and CDR2 (germline): LNHDA, SQIVND (reference sequence). CDR3 nucleotides: TGTGCCAGTAGCCAGCCCCGGGACAGGGGAGGTAATCAGCCCCAGCATTTT. This codes for CASSQPRDRGGNQPQHF.

This clonotype appeared a few times. The chain combines TRBV6-1 with TRBJ2-2; 7 nucleotides align to TRBD1. The V gene end was trimmed by 7 bases and the J gene end by 8 bases; junction bases not matched to a gene: 16. The germline gives CDR1 MNHNS, CDR2 SASEGT. CDR3 length: 16 amino acids. CDR3: CASTTSGQAGLGELFF. CDR3 bases: TGTGCCAGCACTACATCCGGACAGGCCGGATTGGGGGAGCTGTTTTTT.

This clonotype appeared a few times. This may be a read error, as it is one base from a much larger clone. The genes are TRBV6-1 and TRBJ2-7; D is unresolved. The CDR3 runs to 11 residues. From germline, CDR1 is MNHNS and CDR2 SASEGT. With 5 bases removed from V and 2 bases from J, the gap between germline ends came to 4 bases. The CDR3, as DNA: TGTGCCAGCAGTAACGCCTACGAGCAGTACTTC. It codes for CASSNAYEQYF.

This rearrangement joins TRBV15 to TRBJ2-7; no clear D. The CDR3 is made up of 13 amino acids. CDR1 is LNHNV and CDR2 is YYDKDF in the germline V gene (reference sequence). V was trimmed by 3 bases and J by 0 bases, leaving 6 bases between them. The CDR3 region has the DNA TGTGCCACCAGCAGCCGTGACTCCTACGAGCAGTACTTC. Translating gives CATSSRDSYEQYF.

This clonotype was seen a handful of times. This chain connects TRBV10-3 to TRBJ2-3; 11 nucleotides agree with TRBD1. The V and J ends lost 6 bases and 6 bases, in that order; junction bases with no gene match: 11. The CDR3 is 16 residues long. CDR1 ENHRY and CDR2 SYGVKD come from the germline V gene. In DNA, the CDR3 is TGTGCCATCAGCCGAGGCTTGGGGACAGGGGGGGATACGCAGTATTTT. Its protein product is CAISRGLGTGGDTQYF.

In its sample, this clonotype was seen a few times. The chain recombines TRBV6-6 with TRBJ1-6; no definite D call. The V gene lost 2 bases and the J gene lost 0 bases, with 8 bases spanning the gap. Germline V gene data show CDR1 as MNHNY and CDR2 as SVGAGI (reference sequence). The CDR3 is 16 amino acids. The CDR3 sequence: CASSYAPSSYNSPLHF. The CDR3 bases are TGTGCCAGCAGTTACGCCCCGAGCTCCTATAATTCACCCCTCCACTTT.

This clonotype has a handful of counts. CDR3: CASSSSDTEAFF. The CDR3 coding sequence is TGTGCCAGCAGTTCCTCGGACACTGAAGCTTTCTTT. V usage is TRBV12-3 or TRBV12-4 and J usage is TRBJ1-1; no definite D call. The V end lost 4 bases, the J end lost 3 bases, and 6 bases lay between the germline ends. This CDR3 region has 12 residues.

This clonotype was counted many times. The rearrangement uses TRBV5-1 and TRBJ2-7; maybe TRBD1 (6 bases). Looked up from germline, CDR1 is SGHRS and CDR2 is YFSETQ. This CDR3 is 17 amino acids long. V dropped 3 bases and J dropped 2 bases, with 21 bases sitting between them. CDR3 coding DNA: TGCGCCAGCAGCTGGGGGAACTACAGGGATCTAGCCTACGAGCAGTACTTC. This gives the protein CASSWGNYRDLAYEQYF.

V usage is TRBV6-1 and J usage is TRBJ1-1; D not certain. Germline CDR1 and CDR2: MNHNS and SASEGT. Trimming took 6 bases from V and 4 from J, leaving 12 bases between them. The CDR3 loop spans 13 amino acids. CDR3: CASSDENGTEAFF. The CDR3 coding sequence is TGTGCCAGCAGCGATGAAAACGGCACTGAAGCTTTCTTT.

This clonotype was seen only once. This sequence may be a read error, since a much larger clone differs from it by one base. The chain has TRBV27 and TRBJ2-7, with 10 bases fitting TRBD2. This CDR3 contains 15 residues. CDR1 is MNHEY, CDR2 SMNVEV, per germline (reference sequence). The CDR3 DNA follows: TGTGTCAGCAGGAGAGCGAGCGGGGGGGCCTACGAGCAGTACTTC. It codes for CVSRRASGGAYEQYF.

This clonotype was counted between two and nine times. The J gene is TRBJ1-1, the V gene TRBV28; unclear D gene. The germline V gene has CDR1 MDHEN and CDR2 SYDVKM. The CDR3 covers 14 residues. The V and J ends lost 5 bases and 4 bases respectively, with 14 bases between them. In nucleotides, the CDR3 is TGTGCCAGCAGTATACCTACCTCTAGCACTGAAGCTTTCTTT. Residues: CASSIPTSSTEAFF.

This clonotype came up a few times. This chain uses TRBV30 with TRBJ1-1; TRBD1 matches 9 bases. CDR1 GTSNPN and CDR2 SVGIG come from the germline V gene (reference sequence). CDR3 size: 14 residues. J lost 4 bases, V lost 2 bases, and 5 bases had no gene match. CDR3 amino acids: CAWSLGQGGTEAFF. In DNA, the CDR3 is TGTGCCTGGAGTCTGGGACAGGGTGGCACTGAAGCTTTCTTT.

In this sample, this clonotype turned up many times. This chain links TRBV6-4 with TRBJ1-1, with D tentatively TRBD1 (6 bases). Germline V lookup: CDR1 MRHNA, CDR2 SNTAGT. CDR3 size: 14 residues. Trimming removed 9 bases at V and 0 bases at J, with 14 bases between. For the CDR3, the DNA is TGTGCCAGGCCCTTCAGGGACATGAACACTGAAGCTTTCTTT. It is translated as CARPFRDMNTEAFF.

This clonotype was detected a few times. This sequence joins TRBV4-1 and TRBJ1-2; 9 nucleotides agree with TRBD1. Germline loops: CDR1 MGHRA, CDR2 YSYEKL. The CDR3 is 18 residues long. V shed 5 bases, J shed 0 bases, and the junction held 13 bases outside the gene matches. In DNA form, the CDR3 reads TGCGCCAGCAGCTTACGGACGTCCGGGACAGGGACTAACTATGGCTACACCTTC. This translates into CASSLRTSGTGTNYGYTF.

The V and J genes are TRBV7-2 and TRBJ1-2; maybe TRBD1 (6 bases). V was shortened by 5 bases and J by 5 bases, with 9 bases between the two germline ends. Germline V CDR1 and CDR2: SGHTA, FQGNSA. The CDR3 has 12 residues. CDR3 sequence (DNA): TGTGCCAGCAGCAAGCAGGGGTATGGCTACACCTTC. Translated: CASSKQGYGYTF. Combining the CDR3 with reference TRBV7-2 and TRBJ1-2 gives the whole variable domain GAGVSQSPSNKVTEKGKDVELRCDPISGHTALYWYRQSLGQGLEFLIYFQGNSAPDKSGLPSDRFSAERTGGSVSTLTIQRTQQEDSAVYLCASSKQGYGYTFGSGTRLTVV.

The chain joins TRBV10-2 to TRBJ2-7, with 10 bases fitting TRBD2. Per the germline V gene, CDR1 is WSHSY and CDR2 is SAAADI. The CDR3 length is 15 residues. Trimming took 10 bases from V and 3 from J; bases not matched to a gene: 12. The CDR3 nucleotides read TGCGCCACCGGGGCCGGGACTAGCGACCTCTACGAGCAGTACTTC. Translated, it gives CATGAGTSDLYEQYF.

The chain employs TRBV20-1 and TRBJ2-3; 8 bases agree with TRBD2. This CDR3 comprises 14 residues. CDR1 DFQATT and CDR2 SNEGSKA come from the germline V gene (reference sequence). Trimming removed 3 bases from V and 6 bases from J; junction bases left unmatched: 8. DNA of the CDR3: TGCAGTGCTAGTGGGCTAGCGGGTGGGGATACGCAGTATTTT. It specifies CSASGLAGGDTQYF.

The table lists this clonotype with many counts. The V and J genes are TRBV3-1 and TRBJ2-7; a weak D match, TRBD1 (5 bases). Trimming took 3 bases from V and 0 from J, leaving 12 bases between them. The CDR3 extends over 15 amino acids. Germline-derived CDR1 and CDR2 are LGHDT and YNNKEL (reference sequence). CDR3 in DNA: TGTGCCAGCAGCCACCAAGACAGACTCTCCTACGAGCAGTACTTC. Translated: CASSHQDRLSYEQYF.

This clonotype has only a few counts. This chain connects TRBV24-1 to TRBJ2-7; D gene uncertain. From germline, CDR1 is KGHDR and CDR2 SFDVKD. V dropped 2 bases and J dropped 2 bases, with 9 bases sitting between them. The CDR3 sequence is 14 residues long. DNA for the CDR3: TGTGCCACCAGTGATTCGGGCAAGACCTACGAGCAGTACTTC. Residues: CATSDSGKTYEQYF.

V and J are TRBV20-1 and TRBJ2-5; D is undetermined. The V end lost 1 base, the J end lost 2 bases, and 14 bases lay between the germline ends. The CDR3 has 15 residues. Per germline, CDR1 DFQATT and CDR2 SNEGSKA (reference sequence). The DNA for the CDR3 is TGCAGTGCTAGAGCCCCCCGGCAGGAACAAGAGACCCAGTACTTC. It is translated as CSARAPRQEQETQYF.

The CDR3 loop is CSAPGASNEKLFF. In nucleotides, the CDR3 is TGCAGTGCACCGGGGGCGTCTAATGAAAAACTGTTTTTT. The gene calls are TRBV20-1 and TRBJ1-4; perhaps TRBD1 as D (6 bases). The V end was cut by 6 bases, the J end by 3 bases, with 11 bases between. This CDR3 region has 13 residues. In germline, CDR1 is DFQATT, CDR2 SNEGSKA (reference sequence).